This T cell receptor (beta chain) stems from a study of shared clonotypes between healthy human individuals. CDR3 length: 16 residues. V gave up 4 bases and J gave up 6 bases; unmatched junction bases: 11. Germline V gives CDR1 SGHNT, CDR2 YYREEE (reference sequence). This table comes from immunoSEQ multiplex PCR, and its TCRdb copy is limited to in-frame clones, with some not included. The profile covers roughly 2 million clones, with about 95% appearing a single time and more than 0.1% taken by the ten largest. Sequencing was carried out using naive CD4+ T cells sorted from blood. Subset described: CD45RA+ positively selected. The sequence was collected from a man aged 18 to 30 in good health. The rearrangement joins TRBV5-4 to TRBJ1-4; 8 nucleotides align to TRBD1. CDR3 loop: CASSPKQGDQHEKLFF. CDR3 bases: TGTGCCAGCAGCCCCAAACAGGGGGACCAACATGAAAAACTGTTTTTT.